Below, 16 T cell receptor beta chains from the same sample are listed, as sequenced in a study of shared clonotypes between healthy human individuals. Here immunoSEQ multiplex PCR was the method, and the copy in TCRdb shows in-frame clones only, minus some. In the table there are some 580,000 clones, less than 98% of which are singletons. Sequenced material: naive CD4+ T cells sorted from blood. The subset denotes: CD45RA+ positively selected. These receptors came from a woman under 40 in good health.

In regard to this clone: The same CDR3 can be traced to other DNA sequences in this sample. The J gene is TRBJ2-7, the V gene TRBV7-2; 11 positions agree with TRBD1. Germline V gene sequence: CDR1 SGHTA, CDR2 FQGNSA. The V segment lost 1 base and the J segment 4 bases; nucleotides outside the gene matches: 3. The length of the CDR3 is 15 residues. Here the CDR3 reads CASSLVGTGGYEQYF. The DNA of the CDR3 is TGTGCCAGCAGCTTAGTCGGGACAGGGGGTTACGAGCAGTACTTC. The complete variable domain, with remaining parts taken from reference TRBV7-2 and TRBJ2-7, reads GAGVSQSPSNKVTEKGKDVELRCDPISGHTALYWYRQSLGQGLEFLIYFQGNSAPDKSGLPSDRFSAERTGGSVSTLTIQRTQQEDSAVYLCASSLVGTGGYEQYFGPGTRLTVT.

V is TRBV7-9 and J is TRBJ2-5; no definite D call. Germline values: CDR1 SEHNR, CDR2 FQNEAQ (reference sequence). The CDR3 is made up of 13 amino acids. With 1 base removed from V and 5 bases from J, the gap between germline ends came to 8 bases. CDR3 protein: CASSLGVAETQYF. The CDR3 region has the DNA TGTGCCAGCAGCTTAGGGGTTGCGGAGACCCAGTACTTC.

The chain has TRBV5-1 and TRBJ2-1; no firm D call. From germline, CDR1 is SGHRS and CDR2 YFSETQ. The CDR3 is 15 residues long. Trimming left V 6 bases short and J 7 bases short, with 20 bases between. CDR3 loop: CASIPSIGAENEQFF. The CDR3 DNA follows: TGCGCCAGCATCCCCTCCATTGGCGCGGAAAATGAGCAGTTCTTC.

This clone was seen a single time. CDR3: CASSERPGPTTGELFF. The DNA for the CDR3 is TGTGCCAGCAGCGAAAGACCGGGTCCCACTACCGGGGAGCTGTTTTTT. The rearrangement joins TRBV7-2 to TRBJ2-2; the D is unclear. Germline V gene sequence: CDR1 SGHTA, CDR2 FQGNSA. The germline V and J ends were trimmed by 5 bases and 5 bases, with 18 bases remaining between them. This CDR3 is built from 16 residues. Variable domain in full (rest from reference TRBV7-2 and TRBJ2-2): GAGVSQSPSNKVTEKGKDVELRCDPISGHTALYWYRQSLGQGLEFLIYFQGNSAPDKSGLPSDRFSAERTGGSVSTLTIQRTQQEDSAVYLCASSERPGPTTGELFFGEGSRLTVL.

This clone was seen a single time. The chain couples TRBV6-5 to TRBJ1-2; no clear D. CDR1 MNHEY and CDR2 SVGAGI come from the germline V gene. This CDR3 spans 12 amino acids. V was shortened by 6 bases and J by 2 bases, with 7 bases between the two germline ends. In DNA form, the CDR3 reads TGTGCCAGCAGCCGGGTAAACTATGGCTACACCTTC. Its translation: CASSRVNYGYTF.

The rearrangement joins TRBV20-1 to TRBJ2-1, with D maybe TRBD1 (6 bases). Germline loops: CDR1 DFQATT, CDR2 SNEGSKA (reference sequence). V was trimmed by 7 bases and J by 5 bases, leaving 6 bases between them. The CDR3 consists of 10 residues. Here the CDR3 reads CSGQDNEQFF. Here the CDR3 DNA reads TGCAGTGGACAGGACAATGAGCAGTTCTTC.

The CDR3 loop is CASSSGTRETQYF. The CDR3 DNA reads as TGCGCCAGCAGCTCCGGGACACGAGAGACCCAGTACTTC. This chain links TRBV5-1 with TRBJ2-5; tentative D call: TRBD1 (6 bases). The CDR3 has 13 amino acids. The germline V gene encodes CDR1 SGHRS and CDR2 YFSETQ. Trimming removed 3 bases at V and 4 bases at J, with 10 bases between. Using reference TRBV5-1 and TRBJ2-5 for the parts outside the CDR3, the full variable domain is KAGVTQTPRYLIKTRGQQVTLSCSPISGHRSVSWYQQTPGQGLQFLFEYFSETQRNKGNFPGRFSGRQFSNSRSEMNVSTLELGDSALYLCASSSGTRETQYFGPGTRLLVL.

The genes are TRBV19 and TRBJ1-2, with 7 bases matching TRBD1. Germline V lookup: CDR1 LNHDA, CDR2 SQIVND (reference sequence). Trimming at V came to 7 bases and at J to 4 bases, leaving 15 bases not matched to a gene. The CDR3 is made up of 16 amino acids. The CDR3 DNA is TGTGCCAGTACCGGTCTGACAGGGAATATTGGCTATGGCTACACCTTC. Protein product: CASTGLTGNIGYGYTF.

The rearrangement uses TRBV28 and TRBJ1-4; 8 positions agree with TRBD1. Germline V gene sequence: CDR1 MDHEN, CDR2 SYDVKM. V dropped 5 bases and J dropped 4; count of bases not matched to a gene: 6. CDR3 size: 15 residues. This CDR3 reads CASSDGQGYNEKLFF. The CDR3 region has the DNA TGTGCCAGCAGTGACGGACAGGGCTATAATGAAAAACTGTTTTTT.

The chain recombines TRBV2 with TRBJ1-1; D gene ambiguous. CDR3 length: 14 residues. Trimming took off 6 bases at V and 4 bases at J, with 15 bases between the two ends. CDR1 is SNHLY and CDR2 is FYNNEI in the germline V gene. Here the CDR3 DNA reads TGTGCCAGCAGCCTGAGAAGGGCTGGCACTGAAGCTTTCTTT. It encodes CASSLRRAGTEAFF. The whole variable domain, filled in from reference TRBV2 and TRBJ1-1, reads EPEVTQTPSHQVTQMGQEVILRCVPISNHLYFYWYRQILGQKVEFLVSFYNNEISEKSEIFDDQFSVERPDGSNFTLKIRSTKLEDSAMYFCASSLRRAGTEAFFGQGTRLTVV.

The rearrangement uses TRBV7-7 and TRBJ2-2, with TRBD2 as a possible D gene (6 bases). V lost 5 bases and J 8 bases, leaving 21 bases between the germline ends. The CDR3 covers 16 residues. Germline V gives CDR1 SSHAT, CDR2 FNYEAQ (reference sequence). The CDR3 region is CASSPLALSLSGELFF. CDR3 sequence (DNA): TGTGCCAGCAGCCCTCTAGCGCTTTCGCTATCTGGGGAGCTGTTTTTT.

The chain links TRBV5-1 to TRBJ2-3, with a possible D match to TRBD2 (5 bases). CDR1 SGHRS and CDR2 YFSETQ come from the germline V gene. The V end lost 4 bases, the J end lost 2 bases, and 14 bases lay between the germline ends. The CDR3 runs 15 residues. Here the CDR3 reads CASSPVGENTDTQYF. The CDR3 DNA is TGCGCCAGCAGCCCCGTGGGAGAAAACACAGATACGCAGTATTTT.

The rearrangement links TRBV2 to TRBJ2-2; D remains ambiguous. This CDR3 has 11 amino acids. Trimming pared 3 bases from V and 11 bases from J, leaving 7 bases between. Per the germline V gene, CDR1 is SNHLY and CDR2 is FYNNEI. The CDR3 loop reads CASSDLGELFF. CDR3 DNA: TGTGCCAGCAGTGACTTGGGTGAGCTGTTTTTT.

This clone has a single count. V gene TRBV19 combines with J gene TRBJ1-5; no reliable D call. The CDR3 covers 14 residues. Germline assignment: CDR1 LNHDA and CDR2 SQIVND (reference sequence). V was cut by 1 base and J by 5 bases, with 9 bases left in between. The CDR3, as DNA: TGTGCCAGTAGTATAGGCCAGACCCATCAGCCCCAGCATTTT. Its protein is CASSIGQTHQPQHF.

The chain is built from TRBV7-2 and TRBJ2-1; 14 nucleotides line up with TRBD2. The V and J ends lost 5 bases and 9 bases, in that order; junction bases with no gene match: 6. This CDR3 contains 15 residues. Germline loops: CDR1 SGHTA, CDR2 FQGNSA. The CDR3 loop reads CASSPGLAGVTEQFF. The CDR3 DNA is TGTGCCAGCAGCCCGGGACTAGCGGGAGTCACTGAGCAGTTCTTC. The full variable domain, rest sourced from reference TRBV7-2 and TRBJ2-1, is GAGVSQSPSNKVTEKGKDVELRCDPISGHTALYWYRQSLGQGLEFLIYFQGNSAPDKSGLPSDRFSAERTGGSVSTLTIQRTQQEDSAVYLCASSPGLAGVTEQFFGPGTRLTVL.

The chain links TRBV19 to TRBJ1-4; the D gene is possibly TRBD1 (5 bases). Germline CDR1 is LNHDA and CDR2 is SQIVND (reference sequence). The CDR3 loop spans 16 amino acids. Trimming shortened V by 9 bases and J by 2 bases, and 19 bases separated the two germline ends. In nucleotides, the CDR3 is TGTGCCAGCCGAGGCGGGGGAGACCGGACTAATGAAAAACTGTTTTTT. It codes for CASRGGGDRTNEKLFF. Full variable domain (missing parts from reference TRBV19 and TRBJ1-4): DGGITQSPKYLFRKEGQNVTLSCEQNLNHDAMYWYRQDPGQGLRLIYYSQIVNDFQKGDIAEGYSVSREKKESFPLTVTSAQKNPTAFYLCASRGGGDRTNEKLFFGSGTQLSVL.